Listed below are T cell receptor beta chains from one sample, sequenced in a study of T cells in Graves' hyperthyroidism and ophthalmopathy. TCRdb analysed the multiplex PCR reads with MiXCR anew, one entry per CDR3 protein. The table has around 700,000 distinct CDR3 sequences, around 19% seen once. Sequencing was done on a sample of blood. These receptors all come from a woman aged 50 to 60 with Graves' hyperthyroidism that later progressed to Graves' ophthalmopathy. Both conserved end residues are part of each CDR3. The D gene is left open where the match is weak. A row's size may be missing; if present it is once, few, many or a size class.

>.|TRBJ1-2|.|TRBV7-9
CASSPGGGADGYTF
TGTGCCAGCAGCCCCGGGGGGGGGGCGGATGGCTACACCTTC
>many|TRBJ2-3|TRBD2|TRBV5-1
CASSLKRGGTTDTQYF
TGCGCCAGCAGCTTGAAGCGGGGGGGGACCACAGATACGCAGTATTTT
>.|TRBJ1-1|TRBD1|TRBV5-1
CASSWAGQLNTEAFF
TGCGCCAGCAGCTGGGCGGGACAGTTGAACACTGAAGCTTTCTTT
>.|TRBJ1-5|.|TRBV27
CASGPGINQPQHF
TGTGCCAGCGGCCCAGGCATCAATCAGCCCCAGCATTTT
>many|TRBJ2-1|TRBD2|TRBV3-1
CASSQGLLAGGGNEQFF
TGTGCCAGCAGCCAAGGGCTACTAGCGGGGGGAGGCAATGAGCAGTTCTTC
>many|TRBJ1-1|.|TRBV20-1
CSARDFSKLSVEAFF
TGCAGTGCTAGAGATTTTTCTAAGTTGTCCGTGGAAGCTTTCTTT
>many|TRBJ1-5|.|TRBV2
CASRTGGRSNQPQHF
TGTGCCAGCAGAACGGGAGGTCGAAGCAATCAGCCCCAGCATTTT
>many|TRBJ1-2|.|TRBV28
CASSTGRGPADYGYTF
TGTGCCAGCAGTACCGGACGAGGCCCTGCCGACTATGGCTACACCTTC
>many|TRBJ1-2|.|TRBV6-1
CASSKTRALNYGYTF
TGTGCCAGCAGTAAAACACGAGCGCTTAACTATGGCTACACCTTC
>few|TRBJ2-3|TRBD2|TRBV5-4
CASSKGLAGAGGTDTQYF
TGTGCCAGCAGCAAGGGACTAGCGGGGGCCGGGGGAACAGATACGCAGTATTTT
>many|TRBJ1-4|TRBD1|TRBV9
CASSPSGTDNEKLFF
TGTGCCAGCAGCCCCTCAGGGACAGATAATGAAAAACTGTTTTTT
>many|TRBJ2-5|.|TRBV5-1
CASSYQEPWETQYF
TGCGCCAGCAGTTATCAAGAACCCTGGGAGACCCAGTACTTC
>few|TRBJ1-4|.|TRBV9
CASNIGPATNEKLFF
TGTGCCAGCAACATTGGGCCAGCAACTAATGAAAAACTGTTTTTT
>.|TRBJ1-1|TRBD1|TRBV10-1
CASSESTTGMVGEAFF
TGCGCCAGCAGCGAATCTACGACAGGGATGGTCGGTGAAGCTTTCTTT
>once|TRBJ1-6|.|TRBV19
CASSTTGTYNSPLHF
TGTGCCAGTAGTACCACCGGAACCTATAATTCACCCCTCCACTTT
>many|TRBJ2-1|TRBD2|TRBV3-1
CASQRLTSGGNNEQFF
TGTGCCAGTCAGAGGTTGACTAGCGGGGGGAACAATGAGCAGTTCTTC
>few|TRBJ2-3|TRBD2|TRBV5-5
CASSVGLVNQADTQYF
TGTGCCAGCAGCGTGGGACTAGTTAATCAGGCTGATACGCAGTATTTT
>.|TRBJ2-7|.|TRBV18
CASSPRIRNYEQYF
TGTGCCAGCTCACCACGGATCAGGAACTACGAGCAGTACTTC
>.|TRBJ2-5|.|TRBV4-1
CASSQALGETQYF
TGCGCCAGCAGCCAAGCCCTAGGGGAGACCCAGTACTTC
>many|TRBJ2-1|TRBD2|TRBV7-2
CASRDLAGVPYNEQFF
TGTGCCAGCAGAGACCTAGCGGGGGTGCCCTACAATGAGCAGTTCTTC
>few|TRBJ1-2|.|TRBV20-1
CSASLRGGNYGYTF
TGCAGTGCTAGTCTGCGGGGGGGGAACTATGGCTACACCTTC
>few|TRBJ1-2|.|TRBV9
CASSVGGRSYGYTF
TGTGCCAGCAGCGTAGGGGGCAGGAGCTATGGCTACACCTTC
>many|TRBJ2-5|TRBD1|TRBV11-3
CASSGDSQETQYF
TGTGCCAGCAGCGGGGACAGCCAAGAGACCCAGTACTTC
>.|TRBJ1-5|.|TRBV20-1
CSARDREAREPQHF
TGCAGTGCTAGAGATCGCGAGGCCCGTGAGCCCCAGCATTTT
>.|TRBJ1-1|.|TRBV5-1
CASSSRKPGQRDTEAFF
TGCGCCAGCAGCTCCCGGAAGCCCGGACAGCGGGACACTGAAGCTTTCTTT
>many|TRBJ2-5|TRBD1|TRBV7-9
CASSTRDRQETQYF
TGTGCCAGCAGCACCCGGGACAGGCAAGAGACCCAGTACTTC
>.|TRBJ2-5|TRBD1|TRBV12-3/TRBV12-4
CASSRTGLETQYF
TGTGCCAGCAGTCGGACAGGGCTGGAGACCCAGTACTTC
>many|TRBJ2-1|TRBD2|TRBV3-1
CASSQDGLAGGLSHNEQFF
TGTGCCAGCAGCCAAGACGGACTAGCGGGGGGGCTTTCGCACAATGAGCAGTTCTTC
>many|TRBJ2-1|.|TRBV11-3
CASSLERQGYDEQFF
TGTGCCAGCAGCTTAGAGAGGCAGGGATACGATGAGCAGTTCTTC
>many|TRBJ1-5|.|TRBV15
CATSGGQSHQPQHF
TGTGCCACCAGCGGTGGACAGTCCCATCAGCCCCAGCATTTT
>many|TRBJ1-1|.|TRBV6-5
CASSYSIMRTANTEAFF
TGTGCCAGCAGTTACTCGATTATGCGAACGGCGAACACTGAAGCTTTCTTT
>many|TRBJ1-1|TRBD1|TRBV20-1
CSAETGARMNTEAFF
TGCAGTGCTGAGACAGGGGCTAGGATGAACACTGAAGCTTTCTTT
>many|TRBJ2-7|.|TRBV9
CASSAGTGFREQYF
TGTGCCAGCAGCGCTGGGACGGGGTTTCGCGAGCAGTACTTC
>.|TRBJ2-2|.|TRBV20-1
CSARRAGAGTGELFF
TGCAGTGCTAGGAGGGCGGGGGCAGGAACCGGGGAGCTGTTTTTT
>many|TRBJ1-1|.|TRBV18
CASSPKQGTEAFF
TGTGCCAGCTCACCCAAACAGGGCACTGAAGCTTTCTTT
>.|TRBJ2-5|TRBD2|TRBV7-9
CASSKLAGAFQETQYF
TGTGCCAGCAGCAAACTAGCGGGGGCATTCCAAGAGACCCAGTACTTC
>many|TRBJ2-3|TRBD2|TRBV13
CASSLVLAGSTDTQYF
TGTGCCAGCAGCTTAGTCCTAGCGGGGAGCACAGATACGCAGTATTTT
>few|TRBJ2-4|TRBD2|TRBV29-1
CSARGGEAKNIQYF
TGCAGCGCCCGGGGGGGAGAGGCCAAAAACATTCAGTACTTC
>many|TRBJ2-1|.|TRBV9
CASSALTGSYNEQFF
TGTGCCAGCAGCGCCTTGACGGGCTCCTACAATGAGCAGTTCTTC
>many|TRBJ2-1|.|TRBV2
CASRSLLAEELGSFYEQFF
TGTGCCAGCCGATCTCTCCTTGCGGAGGAACTAGGGAGTTTTTATGAGCAGTTCTTC
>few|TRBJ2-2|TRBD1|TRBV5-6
CASSSPSPDREYTGELFF
TGTGCCAGCAGCTCCCCCTCCCCGGACAGGGAATACACCGGGGAGCTGTTTTTT
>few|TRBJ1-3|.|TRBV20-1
CSARPPGARGNTIYF
TGCAGTGCTCGACCACCAGGGGCGCGTGGAAACACCATATATTTT
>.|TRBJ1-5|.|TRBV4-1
CASSQETTVSNQPQHF
TGCGCCAGCAGCCAAGAAACGACAGTTAGCAATCAGCCCCAGCATTTT